This T cell receptor beta chain appears in the sequencing data of a study of shared clonotypes between healthy human individuals. Study information: The people who gave samples were a couple of women and three men aged 18 to 49. Per-donor plates numbered three CD4 naive, three CD4 memory, two CD8 naive and one CD8 memory. Study-level points and caveats: Researchers found naive subsets generally carried larger estimated richness than memory subsets.

Repertoires were generated with immunoSEQ multiplex PCR, while TCRdb's copy carries only in-frame clones and drops some. Among a few million clones listed, around 90% were seen once. In its sample, this clone was seen once. Its cognate antigen is unknown. This clonotype was sampled from a man between 18 and 35 years old in good health. Some clones in this sample may be carry-over from other donors' samples. Specimen: naive CD4+ T cells from PBMCs. Documented subset: CD45RA+ positively selected.

This CDR3 is CASSFAGTGIDTQYF. The CDR3 nucleotides read TGTGCCAGCAGCTTTGCGGGGACAGGGATTGATACGCAGTATTTT. The chain employs TRBV7-6 and TRBJ2-3, with 9 bases aligning to TRBD1. Trimming cost V 3 bases and J 6 bases; bases outside gene matches: 7. The CDR3 extends over 15 amino acids. Germline assignment: CDR1 SGHVS and CDR2 FNYEAQ.